This T cell receptor beta chain was retrieved from a study of cytomegalovirus exposure and HLA in healthy donors. J gave up 7 bases and V 4 bases, and 2 bases lay outside the gene matches. Per the germline V gene, CDR1 is SEHNR and CDR2 is FQNEAQ (reference sequence). This CDR3 is 12 amino acids long. The study ran its PCR with 60 Vbeta and 13 Jbeta primers. Only in-frame clones appear in the TCRdb table, and some are missing; sequencing was by immunoSEQ multiplex PCR. Seen here are approximately 220,000 clones, about three quarters observed once, and the top ten hold 1.5% to 2%. The chain couples TRBV7-9 to TRBJ1-2; TRBD1 matches at 8 bases. Material: PBMCs. This receptor was taken from a male donor in good health and CMV-seronegative. The CDR3 sequence is CASSSQGGGYTF. The DNA for the CDR3 is TGTGCCAGCAGCTCACAGGGGGGTGGCTACACCTTC.